The 2 T cell receptor beta chains listed next were all sequenced from one sample in a study of cytomegalovirus exposure and HLA in healthy donors. PCR primers comprised 60 Vbeta and 13 Jbeta primers. TCRdb's copy holds only in-frame clones and misses some; the assay was immunoSEQ multiplex PCR. The sample yields approximately 190,000 clones, around 86% seen once. Input material: PBMCs. These receptors all come from a man younger than 40 in good health and CMV-seronegative.

V and J are TRBV4-1 and TRBJ2-1; TRBD2 agrees at 9 bases. The trim removed 3 bases at V and 4 bases at J, leaving 10 bases unmatched. Germline lookup yields CDR1 MGHRA and CDR2 YSYEKL. The length of the CDR3 is 17 residues. The CDR3 bases are TGCGCCAGCAGCCACGATAGCGGGAGTTCGTTGTACAATGAGCAGTTCTTC. It encodes CASSHDSGSSLYNEQFF.

The rearrangement uses TRBV28 and TRBJ1-5; weak D call: TRBD1 (5 bases). Trimming left V 3 bases short and J 4 bases short, with 7 bases between. The V gene's germline CDR1 is MDHEN and CDR2 SYDVKM. The CDR3 covers 13 residues. In DNA, the CDR3 is TGTGCCAGCAGTTTTTCAGGGAATCAGCCCCAGCATTTT. This translates into CASSFSGNQPQHF.